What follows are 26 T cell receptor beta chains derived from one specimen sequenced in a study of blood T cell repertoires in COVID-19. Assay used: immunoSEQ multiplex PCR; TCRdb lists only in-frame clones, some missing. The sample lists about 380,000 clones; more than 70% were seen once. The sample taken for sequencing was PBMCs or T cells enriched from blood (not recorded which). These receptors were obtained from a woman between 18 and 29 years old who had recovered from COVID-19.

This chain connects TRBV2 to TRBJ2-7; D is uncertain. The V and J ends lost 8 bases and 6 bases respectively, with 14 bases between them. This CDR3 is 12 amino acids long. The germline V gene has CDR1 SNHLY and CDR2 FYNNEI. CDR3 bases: TGTGCCAGCTCGCGCTCTCTCGGCGAGCAGTACTTC. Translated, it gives CASSRSLGEQYF.

CDR3 sequence: CASSRTGDQPQHF. As DNA, the CDR3 is TGTGCCAGCAGTCGTACAGGGGATCAGCCCCAGCATTTT. The rearrangement joins TRBV12-3 or TRBV12-4 to TRBJ1-5; 7 bases are a match to TRBD1. V dropped 5 bases and J dropped 5; count of bases not matched to a gene: 3. The length of the CDR3 is 13 residues.

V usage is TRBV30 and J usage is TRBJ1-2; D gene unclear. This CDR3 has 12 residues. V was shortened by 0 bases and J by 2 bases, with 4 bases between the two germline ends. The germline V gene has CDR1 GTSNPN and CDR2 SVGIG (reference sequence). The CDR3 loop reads CAWSVTNYGYTF. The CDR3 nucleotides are TGTGCCTGGAGTGTTACAAACTATGGCTACACCTTC.

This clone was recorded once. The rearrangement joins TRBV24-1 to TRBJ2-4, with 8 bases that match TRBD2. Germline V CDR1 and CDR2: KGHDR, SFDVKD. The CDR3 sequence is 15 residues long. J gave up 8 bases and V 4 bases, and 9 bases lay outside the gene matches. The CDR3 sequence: CATSDGPGGEDIQYF. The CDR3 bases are TGTGCCACCAGTGACGGTCCCGGGGGGGAAGACATTCAGTACTTC.

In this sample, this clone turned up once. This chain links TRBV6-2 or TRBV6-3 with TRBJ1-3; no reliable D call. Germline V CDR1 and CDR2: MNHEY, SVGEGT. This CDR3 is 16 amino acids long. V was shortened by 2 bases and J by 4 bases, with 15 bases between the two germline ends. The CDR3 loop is CASSYEWRATGNTIYF. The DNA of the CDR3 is TGTGCCAGCAGTTACGAGTGGCGGGCGACCGGAAACACCATATATTTT.

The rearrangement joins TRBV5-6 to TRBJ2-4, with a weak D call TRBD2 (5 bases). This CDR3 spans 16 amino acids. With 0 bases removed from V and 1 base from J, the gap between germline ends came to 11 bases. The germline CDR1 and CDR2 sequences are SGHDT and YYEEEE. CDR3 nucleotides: TGTGCCAGCAGCTTGGTCGACGGGATCGCCAAAAACATTCAGTACTTC. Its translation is CASSLVDGIAKNIQYF.

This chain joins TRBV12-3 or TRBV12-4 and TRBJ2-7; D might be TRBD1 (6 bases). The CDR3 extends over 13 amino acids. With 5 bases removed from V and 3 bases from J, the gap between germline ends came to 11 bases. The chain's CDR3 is CASSLTGNYEQYF. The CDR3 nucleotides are TGTGCCAGCAGTCTAACAGGGAACTACGAGCAGTACTTC.

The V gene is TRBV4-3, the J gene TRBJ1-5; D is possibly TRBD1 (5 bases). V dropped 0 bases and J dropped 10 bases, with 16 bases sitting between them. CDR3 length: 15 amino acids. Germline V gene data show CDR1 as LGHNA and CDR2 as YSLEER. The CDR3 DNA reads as TGCGCCAGCAGCCAAGATATTACAGGAGTCTTACCCCAGCATTTT. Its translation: CASSQDITGVLPQHF.

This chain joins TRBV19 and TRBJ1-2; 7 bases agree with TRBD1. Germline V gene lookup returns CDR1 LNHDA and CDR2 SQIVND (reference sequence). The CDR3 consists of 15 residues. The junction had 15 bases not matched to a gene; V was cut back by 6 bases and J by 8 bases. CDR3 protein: CASSPRRAGGGGYTF. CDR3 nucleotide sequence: TGTGCCAGTAGCCCAAGGAGGGCAGGGGGAGGAGGCTACACCTTC.

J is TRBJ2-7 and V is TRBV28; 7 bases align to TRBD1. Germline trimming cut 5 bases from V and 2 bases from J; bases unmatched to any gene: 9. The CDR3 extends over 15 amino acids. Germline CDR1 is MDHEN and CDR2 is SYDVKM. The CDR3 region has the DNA TGTGCCAGCAGTCCCGGGGACAGAGACCCCTACGAGCAGTACTTC. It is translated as CASSPGDRDPYEQYF.

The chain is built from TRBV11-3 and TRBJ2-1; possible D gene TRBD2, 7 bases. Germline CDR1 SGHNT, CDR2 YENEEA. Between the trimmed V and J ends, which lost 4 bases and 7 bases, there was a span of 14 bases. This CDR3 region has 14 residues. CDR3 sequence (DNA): TGTGCCAGCAGCTCCAGGGGAGGGCGGAATGAGCAGTTCTTC. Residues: CASSSRGGRNEQFF.

CDR3: CASSVGLAGSSITDTQYF. DNA of the CDR3: TGTGCCAGCAGCGTAGGATTAGCGGGTTCGTCAATCACAGATACGCAGTATTTT. The V and J genes are TRBV9 and TRBJ2-3; 7 nucleotides line up with TRBD2. Losses at the gene ends were 0 bases for V and 2 bases for J; bases not matched to a gene: 12. Germline V gene lookup returns CDR1 SGDLS and CDR2 YYNGEE. The CDR3 runs 18 residues.

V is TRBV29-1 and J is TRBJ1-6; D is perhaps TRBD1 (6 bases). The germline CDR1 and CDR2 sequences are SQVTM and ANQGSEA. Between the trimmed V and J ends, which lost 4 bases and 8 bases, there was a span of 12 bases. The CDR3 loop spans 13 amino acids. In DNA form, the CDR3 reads TGCAGCGTTGCCGGGGGGCTGGATTCACCCCTCCACTTT. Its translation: CSVAGGLDSPLHF.

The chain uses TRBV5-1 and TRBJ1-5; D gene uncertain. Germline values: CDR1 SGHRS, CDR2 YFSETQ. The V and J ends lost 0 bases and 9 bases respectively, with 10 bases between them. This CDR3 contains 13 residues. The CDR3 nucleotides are TGCGCCAGCAGCTTGGACGAGGCGGGGCCCCAGCATTTT. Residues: CASSLDEAGPQHF.

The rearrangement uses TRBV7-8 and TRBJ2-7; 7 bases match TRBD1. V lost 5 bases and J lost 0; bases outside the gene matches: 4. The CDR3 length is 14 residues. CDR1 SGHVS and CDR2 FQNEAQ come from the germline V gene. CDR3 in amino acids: CASSPGQTSYEQYF. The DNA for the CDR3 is TGTGCCAGCAGCCCGGGACAGACCTCCTACGAGCAGTACTTC.

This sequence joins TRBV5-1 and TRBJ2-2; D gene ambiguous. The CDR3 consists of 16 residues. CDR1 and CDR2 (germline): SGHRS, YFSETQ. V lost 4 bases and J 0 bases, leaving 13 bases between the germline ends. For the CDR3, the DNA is TGCGCCAGCAGCACTTTATTACTCGCGAACACCGGGGAGCTGTTTTTT. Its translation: CASSTLLLANTGELFF.

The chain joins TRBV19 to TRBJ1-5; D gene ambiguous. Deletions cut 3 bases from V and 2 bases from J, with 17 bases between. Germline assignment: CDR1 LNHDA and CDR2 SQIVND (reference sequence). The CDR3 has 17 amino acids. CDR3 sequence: CASSIEWAGFGNQPQHF. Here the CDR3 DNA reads TGTGCCAGTAGTATCGAGTGGGCGGGTTTCGGCAATCAGCCCCAGCATTTT. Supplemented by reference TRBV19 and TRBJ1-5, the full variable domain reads DGGITQSPKYLFRKEGQNVTLSCEQNLNHDAMYWYRQDPGQGLRLIYYSQIVNDFQKGDIAEGYSVSREKKESFPLTVTSAQKNPTAFYLCASSIEWAGFGNQPQHFGDGTRLSIL.

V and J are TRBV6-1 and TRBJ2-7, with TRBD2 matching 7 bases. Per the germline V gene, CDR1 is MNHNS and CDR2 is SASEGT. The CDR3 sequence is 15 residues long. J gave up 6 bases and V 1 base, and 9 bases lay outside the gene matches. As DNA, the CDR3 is TGTGCCAGCAGTGAAGGGGGAGGGATCCCCGGCGAGCAGTACTTC. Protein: CASSEGGGIPGEQYF.

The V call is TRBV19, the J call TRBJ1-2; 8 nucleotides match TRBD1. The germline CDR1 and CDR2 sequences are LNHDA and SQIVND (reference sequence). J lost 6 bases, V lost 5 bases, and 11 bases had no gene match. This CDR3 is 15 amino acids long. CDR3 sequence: CASSPGQGAHHGYTF. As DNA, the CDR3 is TGTGCCAGTAGTCCAGGTCAGGGGGCGCATCATGGCTACACCTTC.

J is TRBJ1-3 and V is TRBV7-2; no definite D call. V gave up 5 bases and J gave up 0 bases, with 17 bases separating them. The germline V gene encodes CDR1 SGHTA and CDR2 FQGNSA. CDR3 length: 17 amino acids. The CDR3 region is CASSHPPSRSSGNTIYF. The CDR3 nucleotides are TGTGCCAGCAGCCACCCCCCATCACGTAGCTCTGGAAACACCATATATTTT.

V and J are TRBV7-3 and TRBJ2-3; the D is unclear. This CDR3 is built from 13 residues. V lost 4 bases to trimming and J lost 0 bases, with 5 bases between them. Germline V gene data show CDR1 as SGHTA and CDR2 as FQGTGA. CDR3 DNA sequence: TGTGCCAGCAGCTCCACTAGCACAGATACGCAGTATTTT. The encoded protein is CASSSTSTDTQYF.

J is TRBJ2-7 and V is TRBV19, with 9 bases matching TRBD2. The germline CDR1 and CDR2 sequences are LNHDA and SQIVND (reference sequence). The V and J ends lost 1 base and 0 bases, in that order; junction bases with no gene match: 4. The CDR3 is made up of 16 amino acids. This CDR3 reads CASSIALAGSSYEQYF. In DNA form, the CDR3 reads TGTGCCAGTAGTATAGCTCTAGCGGGGAGCTCCTACGAGCAGTACTTC.

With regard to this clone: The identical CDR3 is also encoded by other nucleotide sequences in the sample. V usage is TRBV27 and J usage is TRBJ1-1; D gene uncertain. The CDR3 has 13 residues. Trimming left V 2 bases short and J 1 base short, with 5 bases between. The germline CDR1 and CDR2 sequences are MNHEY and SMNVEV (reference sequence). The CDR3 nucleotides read TGTGCCAGCAGTTTAGGCGGGAACACTGAAGCTTTCTTT. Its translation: CASSLGGNTEAFF.

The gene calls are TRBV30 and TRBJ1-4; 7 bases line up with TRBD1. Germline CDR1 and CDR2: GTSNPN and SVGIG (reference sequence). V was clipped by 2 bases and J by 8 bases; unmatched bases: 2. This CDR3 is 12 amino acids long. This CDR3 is CAWSRTGEKLFF. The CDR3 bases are TGTGCCTGGAGTAGGACAGGAGAAAAACTGTTTTTT.

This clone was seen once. CDR3 in amino acids: CASSEGQGLSTDTQYF. For the CDR3, the DNA is TGTGCCAGCAGCGAAGGACAGGGGCTTTCCACAGATACGCAGTATTTT. The rearrangement links TRBV9 to TRBJ2-3; 9 positions agree with TRBD1. V trimming: 3 bases; J trimming: 2 bases; junction bases outside the gene matches: 7. The germline gives CDR1 SGDLS, CDR2 YYNGEE. This CDR3 contains 16 residues.

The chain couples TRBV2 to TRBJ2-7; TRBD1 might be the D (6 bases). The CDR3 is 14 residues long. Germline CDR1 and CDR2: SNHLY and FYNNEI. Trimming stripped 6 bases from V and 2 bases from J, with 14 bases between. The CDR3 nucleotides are TGTGCCAGCAGGAAACAGGGTACCCCCTACGAGCAGTACTTC. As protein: CASRKQGTPYEQYF.